This TCR beta chain was retrieved from a study of blood T cell repertoires in COVID-19. Study-wide context: COVID-19 samples, acute and convalescent, were from the United States, Italy and Spain. Sources were T cells, B-cell-depleted T cells, or PBMCs; the material itself was cDNA or gDNA.

The V gene's germline CDR1 is SQVTM and CDR2 ANQGSEA. J lost 3 bases, V lost 7 bases, and 5 bases had no gene match. The CDR3 has 12 residues. Original processing notes: Amplification with reference gene primers provided the estimates of nucleated cell counts. Method: immunoSEQ multiplex PCR; TCRdb's copy keeps in-frame clones and lacks some. That table furnishes V, J and clone size, whereas the DNA furnished D and trimming. The repertoire holds about 140,000 clones, with 65% to 90% as singletons. The clonotype comes from a man aged 50-59 years with acute or convalescent COVID-19. The material sequenced was peripheral blood. The chain couples TRBV29-1 to TRBJ2-7, with 8 bases lining up with TRBD1. The CDR3 DNA is TGCAGCGCCGGGACAGGTCTCTACGAGCAGTACTTC. As protein: CSAGTGLYEQYF.